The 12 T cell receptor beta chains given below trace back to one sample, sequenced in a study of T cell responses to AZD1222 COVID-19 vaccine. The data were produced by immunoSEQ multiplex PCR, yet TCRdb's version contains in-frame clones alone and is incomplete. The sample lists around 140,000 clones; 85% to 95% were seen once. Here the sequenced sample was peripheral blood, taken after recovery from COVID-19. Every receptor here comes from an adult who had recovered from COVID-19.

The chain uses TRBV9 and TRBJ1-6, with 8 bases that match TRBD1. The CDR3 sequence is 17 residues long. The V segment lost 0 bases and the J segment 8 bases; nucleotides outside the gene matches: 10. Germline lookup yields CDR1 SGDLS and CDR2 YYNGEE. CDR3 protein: CASSVGIQGAKDSPLHF. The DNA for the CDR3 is TGTGCCAGCAGCGTAGGTATCCAGGGGGCTAAGGATTCACCCCTCCACTTT.

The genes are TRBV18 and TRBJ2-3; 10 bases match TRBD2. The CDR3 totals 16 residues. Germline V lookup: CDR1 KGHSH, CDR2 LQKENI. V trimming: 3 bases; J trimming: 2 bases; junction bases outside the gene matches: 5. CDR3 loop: CASSPIAGGYTDTQYF. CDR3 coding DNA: TGTGCCAGCTCACCTATAGCGGGAGGTTACACAGATACGCAGTATTTT.

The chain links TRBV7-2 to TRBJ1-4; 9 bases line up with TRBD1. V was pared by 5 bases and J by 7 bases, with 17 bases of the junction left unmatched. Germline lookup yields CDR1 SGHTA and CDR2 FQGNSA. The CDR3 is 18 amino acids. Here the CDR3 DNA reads TGTGCCAGCAGCCCAGGGGACCGGGACAGGGCGATAGTTGAAAAACTGTTTTTT. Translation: CASSPGDRDRAIVEKLFF. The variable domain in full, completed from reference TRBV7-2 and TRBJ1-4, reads GAGVSQSPSNKVTEKGKDVELRCDPISGHTALYWYRQSLGQGLEFLIYFQGNSAPDKSGLPSDRFSAERTGGSVSTLTIQRTQQEDSAVYLCASSPGDRDRAIVEKLFFGSGTQLSVL.

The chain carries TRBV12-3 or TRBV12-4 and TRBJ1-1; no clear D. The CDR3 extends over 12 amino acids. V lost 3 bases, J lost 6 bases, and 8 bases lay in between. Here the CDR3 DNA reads TGTGCCAGCAGTTTTGTTGGGTCTGAAGCTTTCTTT. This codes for CASSFVGSEAFF.

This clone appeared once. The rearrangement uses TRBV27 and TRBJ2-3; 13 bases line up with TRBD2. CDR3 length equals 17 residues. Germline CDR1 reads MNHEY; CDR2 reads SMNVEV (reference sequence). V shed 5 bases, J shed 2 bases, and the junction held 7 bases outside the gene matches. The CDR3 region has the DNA TGTGCCAGCAGTCTCCGGACTAGCGGGAGTTCCACAGATACGCAGTATTTT. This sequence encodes CASSLRTSGSSTDTQYF.

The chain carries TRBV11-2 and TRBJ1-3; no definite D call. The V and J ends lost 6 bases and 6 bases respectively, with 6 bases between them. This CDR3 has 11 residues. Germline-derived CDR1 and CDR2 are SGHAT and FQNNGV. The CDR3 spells CASSRENTIYF. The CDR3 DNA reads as TGTGCCAGCAGTCGTGAAAACACCATATATTTT.

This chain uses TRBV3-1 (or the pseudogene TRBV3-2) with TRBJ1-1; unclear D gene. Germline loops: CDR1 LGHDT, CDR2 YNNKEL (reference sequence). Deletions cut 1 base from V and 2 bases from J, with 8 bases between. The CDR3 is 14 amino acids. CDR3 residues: CASSQAGVNTEAFF. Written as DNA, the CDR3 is TGTGCCAGCAGCCAAGCCGGGGTTAACACTGAAGCTTTCTTT.

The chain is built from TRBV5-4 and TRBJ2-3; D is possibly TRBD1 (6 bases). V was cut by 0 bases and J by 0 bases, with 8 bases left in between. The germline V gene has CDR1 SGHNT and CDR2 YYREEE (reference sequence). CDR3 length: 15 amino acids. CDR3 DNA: TGTGCCAGCAGCTTGGGGGGGCGCAGCACAGATACGCAGTATTTT. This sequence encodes CASSLGGRSTDTQYF.

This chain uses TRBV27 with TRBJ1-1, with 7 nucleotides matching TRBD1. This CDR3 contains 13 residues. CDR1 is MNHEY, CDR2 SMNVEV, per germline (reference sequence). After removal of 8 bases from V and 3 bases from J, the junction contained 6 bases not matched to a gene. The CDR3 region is CASGPGQDTEAFF. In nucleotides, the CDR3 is TGTGCCAGCGGACCCGGACAGGACACTGAAGCTTTCTTT.

The CDR3 loop reads CASQGGTQRSNQPQHF. CDR3 coding DNA: TGTGCCAGCCAAGGCGGGACACAGCGTAGCAATCAGCCCCAGCATTTT. The chain is built from TRBV2 and TRBJ1-5; perhaps TRBD1 as D (6 bases). Between the trimmed V and J ends, which lost 8 bases and 0 bases, there was a span of 17 bases. Germline-derived CDR1 and CDR2 are SNHLY and FYNNEI. The CDR3 is 16 residues long.

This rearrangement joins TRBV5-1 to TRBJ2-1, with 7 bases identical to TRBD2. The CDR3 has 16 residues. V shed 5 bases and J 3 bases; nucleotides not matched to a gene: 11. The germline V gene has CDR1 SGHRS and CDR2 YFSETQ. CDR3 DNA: TGCGCCAGCAGTTCTCTCTTAGCGGGTATCTACAATGAGCAGTTCTTC. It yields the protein CASSSLLAGIYNEQFF.

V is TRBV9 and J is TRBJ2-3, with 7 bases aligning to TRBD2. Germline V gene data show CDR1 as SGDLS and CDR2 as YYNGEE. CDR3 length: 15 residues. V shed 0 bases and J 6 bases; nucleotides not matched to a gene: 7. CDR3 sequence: CASSVGHSGGDTQYF. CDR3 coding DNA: TGTGCCAGCAGCGTAGGACACTCCGGGGGGGATACGCAGTATTTT.